A selection of T cell receptor beta chains follows, all from one sample in a study of blood T cell repertoires in COVID-19. The method was immunoSEQ multiplex PCR; TCRdb's version includes in-frame clones alone and lacks a portion of them. The sample consists of roughly 200,000 clones, about 88% of them appearing once. Material: peripheral blood. All receptors come from a man between 65 and 85 years old with acute or convalescent COVID-19. CDR3s include the opening cysteine and the closing phenylalanine or tryptophan. Fields, in order: V gene, D gene, clone size, J gene, CDR3 protein, CDR3 DNA. The D gene is left open where the match is weak. Only part of the rows carry a size: once, few, many, or a class if the clone is expanded.

TRBV6-5	TRBD1	.	TRBJ2-7	CASSLGQVPSEYF	TGTGCCAGCAGTCTAGGACAGGTACCATCTGAGTACTTC
TRBV19	.	once	TRBJ1-5	CASRGDSRGNQPQHF	TGTGCCAGTAGGGGGGACTCTCGAGGGAATCAGCCCCAGCATTTT
TRBV3-1/TRBV3-2	TRBD1	.	TRBJ2-7	CASSQGQLYEQYF	TGTGCCAGCAGCCAGGGACAGTTGTACGAGCAGTACTTC
TRBV28	.	.	TRBJ1-1	CASKMTGNTEAFF	TGTGCCAGCAAAATGACAGGGAACACTGAAGCTTTCTTT
TRBV29-1	.	.	TRBJ1-2	CSVIPTIGYTF	TGCAGCGTTATCCCGACAATCGGCTACACCTTC
TRBV28	TRBD1	.	TRBJ1-1	CASTKQGYTEAFF	TGTGCCAGCACCAAACAGGGGTACACTGAAGCTTTCTTT
TRBV12-3/TRBV12-4	.	.	TRBJ1-1	CASSYTEAFF	TGTGCCAGCAGCTACACTGAAGCTTTCTTT
TRBV28	.	.	TRBJ1-5	CASRRQENRPQHF	TGTGCCAGCAGAAGACAGGAGAATCGGCCCCAGCATTTT
TRBV9	.	.	TRBJ1-3	CASSVDAPSSGNTIYF	TGTGCCAGCAGCGTAGACGCCCCGAGCTCTGGAAACACCATATATTTT
TRBV28	TRBD2	once	TRBJ2-3	CASSASGSITDTQYF	TGTGCCAGCAGCGCTAGCGGGAGTATCACAGATACGCAGTATTTT
TRBV7-2	TRBD2	.	TRBJ2-1	CASSLPLEAGIWDLDEQFF	TGTGCCAGCAGCCTGCCCCTTGAAGCGGGGATCTGGGATCTCGATGAGCAGTTCTTC
TRBV18	TRBD1	.	TRBJ2-3	CASSPRGGADTQYF	TGTGCCAGCTCACCACGAGGGGGCGCAGATACGCAGTATTTT
TRBV11-2	TRBD2	.	TRBJ2-5	CASSLGLAGETQYF	TGTGCCAGCAGCTTGGGATTAGCGGGAGAGACCCAGTACTTC
TRBV4-1	TRBD2	.	TRBJ2-7	CASSQILAGVQYF	TGCGCCAGCAGCCAAATACTAGCGGGAGTTCAGTACTTC
TRBV14	TRBD1	.	TRBJ1-3	CASSLTGAGNTIYF	TGTGCCAGCAGTTTGACAGGGGCTGGAAACACCATATATTTT
TRBV5-4	TRBD2	.	TRBJ2-7	CASRPGLAGSYEQYF	TGTGCCAGCAGGCCGGGACTAGCGGGCTCCTACGAGCAGTACTTC
TRBV19	TRBD1	.	TRBJ1-5	CASSIGQGARSQHF	TGTGCCAGTAGTATTGGGCAGGGGGCACGGTCCCAGCATTTT
TRBV5-4	.	.	TRBJ1-6	CASTNQETPLHF	TGTGCCAGCACCAACCAAGAGACACCCCTCCACTTT
TRBV18	.	.	TRBJ2-2	CASSPTVTGELFF	TGTGCCAGCTCCCCCACGGTGACCGGGGAGCTGTTTTTT
TRBV27	.	.	TRBJ1-1	CASSLDRLNTEAFF	TGTGCCAGCAGTTTAGACAGATTGAACACTGAAGCTTTCTTT
TRBV18	.	few	TRBJ1-2	CASSPLVSGYGYTF	TGTGCCAGCTCACCACTCGTATCCGGCTATGGCTACACCTTC
TRBV7-2	TRBD2	few	TRBJ2-1	CASSLRGTSLYNEQFF	TGTGCCAGCAGCTTAAGAGGGACTAGCCTCTACAATGAGCAGTTCTTC
TRBV27	.	.	TRBJ1-1	CASSPRTASNTEAFF	TGTGCCAGCAGTCCGAGGACAGCGAGCAACACTGAAGCTTTCTTT
TRBV10-3	TRBD1	.	TRBJ2-1	CAISQGVNEQFF	TGTGCCATCAGTCAGGGGGTCAATGAGCAGTTCTTC
TRBV27	TRBD1	.	TRBJ2-7	CASKKRQGAYEQYF	TGTGCCAGCAAGAAGAGACAGGGCGCCTACGAGCAGTACTTC
TRBV12-3/TRBV12-4	.	.	TRBJ2-1	CAGSGSSYNEQFF	TGTGCCGGGTCCGGGAGCTCCTACAATGAGCAGTTCTTC
TRBV5-5	TRBD2	.	TRBJ2-5	CASSIGRVRETQYF	TGTGCCAGCAGTATTGGGAGGGTAAGAGAGACCCAGTACTTC
TRBV4-2	TRBD2	few	TRBJ2-1	CASSRASGSGNEQFF	TGTGCCAGCAGCAGGGCTAGCGGGAGTGGGAATGAGCAGTTCTTC
TRBV6-2/TRBV6-3	.	once	TRBJ2-2	CASSFTGTGELFF	TGTGCCAGCAGTTTCACAGGGACCGGGGAGCTGTTTTTT
TRBV29-1	TRBD1	.	TRBJ2-2	CSVRQGAPGELFF	TGCAGCGTTCGACAGGGGGCGCCCGGGGAGCTGTTTTTT
TRBV5-1	TRBD1	.	TRBJ1-2	CASSAGTGANYGYTF	TGCGCCAGCAGCGCCGGGACAGGGGCTAACTATGGCTACACCTTC
TRBV5-1	.	.	TRBJ2-7	CASSYRERSEQYF	TGCGCCAGCAGTTACCGGGAACGTAGCGAGCAGTACTTC
TRBV15	TRBD2	.	TRBJ2-7	CATSRVAGGTSGSRYEQYF	TGTGCCACCAGCAGAGTAGCCGGGGGGACTAGCGGGAGTAGATACGAGCAGTACTTC
TRBV11-3	.	.	TRBJ1-1	CASSIKNTEAFF	TGTGCCAGCAGCATAAAGAACACTGAAGCTTTCTTT
TRBV19	TRBD2	.	TRBJ2-1	CASHEREGYNEQFF	TGTGCCAGTCATGAGCGGGAGGGATACAATGAGCAGTTCTTC